This T cell receptor (beta chain) was identified in a study of T cell responses to AZD1222 COVID-19 vaccine. General study points: Spike-specific TCR breadth and depth grew following two AZD1222 doses. Donors were chiefly white British, with a greater number of females, and clonal diversity was perhaps underestimated. Only after the peak T cell response were repertoires sampled.

Trimming cost V 1 base and J 5 bases, with 3 bases left between them. The CDR3 contains 12 residues. Germline V gene data show CDR1 as SEHNR and CDR2 as FQNEAQ (reference sequence). Points on this clone: The antigen remains unidentified.

Profiled with immunoSEQ multiplex PCR; TCRdb holds only in-frame clones, not every one. The sample consists of about 100,000 clones, 87% of them appearing once. The gene calls are TRBV7-9 and TRBJ2-1; no reliable D call. This receptor was obtained from an adult in good health. Sequencing was performed on peripheral blood, taken on day 0 of AZD1222 vaccination. CDR3 DNA: TGTGCCAGCAGCTTAGATAACAATGAGCAGTTCTTC. Its translation: CASSLDNNEQFF.